The rows below give T cell receptor beta chains drawn from one sample of a study of Ad26.COV2.S vaccination and SARS-CoV-2 variants. This table comes from immunoSEQ multiplex PCR, and its TCRdb copy is limited to in-frame clones, with some not included. Of approximately 340,000 clones in the sample, approximately 81% were seen once. The sample consisted of peripheral blood, taken in a trial of Ad26.COV2.S vaccine versus placebo. The origin of the receptors is a person aged 18 to 65 who received the Ad26.COV2.S COVID-19 vaccine or a placebo. Each CDR3 is given with its conserved first and last residue. D genes are given only for firm matches. Not all rows give a size; the values are once, few, many and, for expanded clones, a class.

j_call	clone_size	v_call	d_call	cdr3_nt	cdr3_aa
TRBJ1-3	.	TRBV6-5	TRBD1	TGTGCCAGCAGTCCTGACAGGGGCAACACCATATATTTT	CASSPDRGNTIYF
TRBJ1-1	.	TRBV19	.	TGTGCCAGTAGTATAGAGTTTGCGGGTTTCAGGAACACTGAAGCTTTCTTT	CASSIEFAGFRNTEAFF
TRBJ1-3	.	TRBV11-2	.	TGTGCCAGCACCCAGATTCCCGGGACGGGGAAATCTGGAAACACCATATATTTT	CASTQIPGTGKSGNTIYF
TRBJ2-3	once	TRBV7-8	.	TGTGCCAGCAGCACGCAAGGATCTAGCACAGATACGCAGTATTTT	CASSTQGSSTDTQYF
TRBJ2-1	.	TRBV6-2/TRBV6-3	.	TGTGCCAGCAGTTACAGTGCGCTTGAGCAGTTCTTC	CASSYSALEQFF
TRBJ2-1	.	TRBV3-1/TRBV3-2	.	TGTGCCAGCGGGCACACCGGTGAGCAGTTCTTC	CASGHTGEQFF
TRBJ1-1	.	TRBV15	.	TGTGCCACCAGCAGACCTCAGAACACTGAAGCTTTCTTT	CATSRPQNTEAFF
TRBJ2-7	.	TRBV7-9	TRBD1	TGTGCCAGCAGTTACGAACCGGGACAGGACTCCTACGAGCAGTACTTC	CASSYEPGQDSYEQYF
TRBJ1-4	.	TRBV5-4	.	TGTGCCAGCAGTTCCGGGACACGGGAAAAACTGTTTTTT	CASSSGTREKLFF
TRBJ2-7	.	TRBV7-8	.	TGTGCCAGCAGCCCTCGAAACTACGAGCAGTACTTC	CASSPRNYEQYF
TRBJ2-7	once	TRBV5-4	.	TGTGCCTCCACCTGGACGGGCGGCCTCCCTAGGGAGCAGTACTTC	CASTWTGGLPREQYF
TRBJ2-3	.	TRBV7-8	TRBD2	TGTGCCAGCAGCTTAGTCCCAGCGGGGGGCCCCCGCACAGATACGCAGTATTTT	CASSLVPAGGPRTDTQYF
TRBJ2-5	.	TRBV15	.	TGTGCCACCTTACAAAACCCTGAGCGGATAGAGACCCAGTACTTC	CATLQNPERIETQYF
TRBJ1-6	.	TRBV30	.	TGTGCCTGGAGACCCGCGGAGAATTATAATTCACCCCTCCACTTT	CAWRPAENYNSPLHF
TRBJ1-6	many	TRBV19	.	TGTGCCAGTAGTATTTCAGGGCCGGCGGATTCACCCCTCCACTTT	CASSISGPADSPLHF
TRBJ2-7	.	TRBV11-2	.	TGTGCCAGCAGCCCGACTTTCGCCTACGAGCAGTACTTC	CASSPTFAYEQYF
TRBJ1-2	.	TRBV30	TRBD1	TGTGCCTGGAGTATTTATGGACAGGGCAGAGCTTATGGCTACACCTTC	CAWSIYGQGRAYGYTF
TRBJ2-4	once	TRBV2	.	TGTGCCAGCAAGGTGGGGGTGGAAAACATTCAGTACTTC	CASKVGVENIQYF
TRBJ2-3	once	TRBV7-2	TRBD2	TGTGCCAGCAGCCGGGGACTAGCGGGGGGTGAAGATACGCAGTATTTT	CASSRGLAGGEDTQYF
TRBJ1-5	.	TRBV7-9	.	TGTGCCAGCAGCCCCTCCGACAGTCAAAATCAGCCCCAGCATTTT	CASSPSDSQNQPQHF
TRBJ2-1	.	TRBV13	TRBD1	TGTGCCAGCAGCTTAGTCACTGCCCGGGACAGAGACTACAATGAGCAGTTCTTC	CASSLVTARDRDYNEQFF
TRBJ2-4	.	TRBV7-9	.	TGTGCCAGCAGCCCCAAGCGGATCCTAGCCAAAAACATTCAGTACTTC	CASSPKRILAKNIQYF
TRBJ1-1	.	TRBV30	.	TGTGCCTGGACCGGGGGGGGTAAGAGGACTGAAGCTTTCTTT	CAWTGGGKRTEAFF
TRBJ2-4	.	TRBV18	.	TGTGCCAGCTCACCTAGCAGGGTCGTGGCCAAAAACATTCAGTACTTC	CASSPSRVVAKNIQYF
TRBJ2-7	many	TRBV28	.	TGTGCCAGCAGTTCTCGCGCGGGACAGTCCCCCTACGAGCAGTACTTC	CASSSRAGQSPYEQYF
TRBJ1-2	.	TRBV13	TRBD1	TGTGCCAGCAGCTTAGATAGAGGGACAGGCGGTAATGGCTACACCTTC	CASSLDRGTGGNGYTF
TRBJ2-1	.	TRBV5-1	TRBD2	TGCGCCAGCAGCTTTAGCGGGTTATCCTACAATGAGCAGTTCTTC	CASSFSGLSYNEQFF
TRBJ2-2	.	TRBV4-3	TRBD1	TGCGCCAGCAGCCAAGCGGGACAGGGAAACACCGGGGAGCTGTTTTTT	CASSQAGQGNTGELFF
TRBJ2-3	.	TRBV2	.	TGTGCCAGCAGCGGGGGACTTCTCGGCACAGATACGCAGTATTTT	CASSGGLLGTDTQYF
TRBJ2-1	.	TRBV6-5	.	TGTGCCAGCAGAGCGGCTAGCTCCTACAATGAGCAGTTCTTC	CASRAASSYNEQFF
TRBJ2-1	once	TRBV18	TRBD2	TGTGCCAGCTCACCGCCTCACCCGCCGACTAGCGGGGGGGCGTGGGAGCAGTTCTTC	CASSPPHPPTSGGAWEQFF
TRBJ2-7	.	TRBV11-2	TRBD2	TGTGCCAGCAGCTTCGGGCGGGGGAGCTCCTACGAGCAGTACTTC	CASSFGRGSSYEQYF
TRBJ2-5	.	TRBV9	.	TGTGCCAGCAGCGTATATCCGGGGATCCAAGAGACCCAGTACTTC	CASSVYPGIQETQYF
TRBJ2-3	once	TRBV19	TRBD1	TGTGCCAGTAGCGATGACAGGGGGCGCAGGGTCGGAGGGCCAGATACGCAGTATTTT	CASSDDRGRRVGGPDTQYF
TRBJ1-1	.	TRBV25-1	.	TGTGCCAGCAGTGAAACTCACACTGAAGCTTTCTTT	CASSETHTEAFF
TRBJ2-1	.	TRBV9	TRBD2	TGTGCCAGCAGCGTATGGAGCGGGAGGGCCGTCGATGAGCAGTTCTTC	CASSVWSGRAVDEQFF
TRBJ2-5	once	TRBV4-3	TRBD2	TGCGCCAGCAGCCCAAGGACTAGCGGAGGGGAGACCCAGTACTTC	CASSPRTSGGETQYF
TRBJ1-3	.	TRBV6-5	.	TGTGCCAGCACCTATTCGGTCACCATATATTTT	CASTYSVTIYF
TRBJ2-7	few	TRBV10-2	.	TGCGCCAGCACCGGGAGCTCCTACGAGCAGTACTTC	CASTGSSYEQYF